Reported below is one TCR beta chain. This sample is drawn from a study of cytomegalovirus exposure and HLA in healthy donors. V dropped 5 bases and J dropped 9; count of bases not matched to a gene: 3. CDR3 length: 13 residues. Germline assignment: CDR1 SGHVS and CDR2 FQNEAQ. Primers for the PCR totalled 60 Vbeta and 13 Jbeta. TCRdb's copy holds only in-frame clones and misses some; the assay was immunoSEQ multiplex PCR. This table holds 70,000 to 75,000 clones. The sample taken for sequencing was PBMCs. This chain links TRBV7-8 with TRBJ2-1, with 11 bases aligning to TRBD1. This TCR was sampled from a female donor in good health and CMV-seropositive. This chain's CDR3 is CASSQDRGREQFF. CDR3 bases: TGTGCCAGCAGCCAGGACAGGGGGCGTGAGCAGTTCTTC. Variable domain in full (rest from reference TRBV7-8 and TRBJ2-1): GAGVSQSPRYKVAKRGQDVALRCDPISGHVSLFWYQQALGQGPEFLTYFQNEAQLDKSGLPSDRFFAERPEGSVSTLKIQRTQQEDSAVYLCASSQDRGREQFFGPGTRLTVL.